This T cell receptor (beta chain) was recorded in a study of control samples from healthy donors and cancer patients. V lost 6 bases, J lost 10 bases, and 9 bases stayed unmatched. The length of the CDR3 is 14 residues. Germline V gene data show CDR1 as MNHNY and CDR2 as SVGAGI (reference sequence). Libraries were prepared by immunoSEQ multiplex PCR; TCRdb keeps only in-frame clonotypes and omits some of them. The profile shows about 140,000 clones, 75% to 95% of them singletons. Source material: blood. The source is a man younger than 35 in good health. The chain links TRBV6-6 to TRBJ1-4; 9 bases agree with TRBD1. The CDR3: CASRTQGASGKLFF. The CDR3 DNA reads TGTGCCAGCAGAACACAGGGGGCTAGTGGAAAACTGTTTTTT.